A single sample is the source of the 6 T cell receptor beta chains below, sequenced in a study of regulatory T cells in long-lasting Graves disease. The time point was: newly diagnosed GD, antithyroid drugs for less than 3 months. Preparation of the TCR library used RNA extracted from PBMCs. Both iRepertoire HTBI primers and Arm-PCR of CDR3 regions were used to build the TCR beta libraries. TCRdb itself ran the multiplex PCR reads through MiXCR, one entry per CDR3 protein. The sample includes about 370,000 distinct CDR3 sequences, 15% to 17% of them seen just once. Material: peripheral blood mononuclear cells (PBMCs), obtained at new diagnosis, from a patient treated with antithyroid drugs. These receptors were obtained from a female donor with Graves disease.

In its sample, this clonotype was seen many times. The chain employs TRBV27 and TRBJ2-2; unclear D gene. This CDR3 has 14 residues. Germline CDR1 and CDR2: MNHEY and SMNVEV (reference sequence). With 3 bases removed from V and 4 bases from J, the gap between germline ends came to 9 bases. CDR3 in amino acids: CASSLPGPTGELFF. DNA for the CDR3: TGTGCCAGCAGTTTGCCCGGGCCCACCGGGGAGCTGTTTTTT.

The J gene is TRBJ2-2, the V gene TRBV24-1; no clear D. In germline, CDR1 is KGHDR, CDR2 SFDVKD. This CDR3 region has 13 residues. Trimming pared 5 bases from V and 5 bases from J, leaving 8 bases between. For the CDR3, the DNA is TGTGCCACCAGTGGGGGTTTTACCGGGGAGCTGTTTTTT. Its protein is CATSGGFTGELFF.

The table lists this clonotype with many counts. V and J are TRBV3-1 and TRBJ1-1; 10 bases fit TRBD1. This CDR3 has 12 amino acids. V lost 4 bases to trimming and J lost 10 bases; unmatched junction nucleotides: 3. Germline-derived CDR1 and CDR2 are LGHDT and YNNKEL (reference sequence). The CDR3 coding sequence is TGTGCCAGCAGCCCAGGACAGGGGGGAGCTTTCTTT. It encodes CASSPGQGGAFF.

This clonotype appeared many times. CDR3 amino acids: CASSYTPGTSGSYEQYF. The CDR3 coding sequence is TGTGCCAGCAGTTACACCCCCGGGACTAGCGGGAGTTACGAGCAGTACTTC. The chain uses TRBV7-2 and TRBJ2-7; 14 nucleotides match TRBD2. Germline trimming cut 6 bases from V and 4 bases from J; bases unmatched to any gene: 11. Germline V lookup: CDR1 SGHTA, CDR2 FQGNSA. The length of the CDR3 is 17 residues.

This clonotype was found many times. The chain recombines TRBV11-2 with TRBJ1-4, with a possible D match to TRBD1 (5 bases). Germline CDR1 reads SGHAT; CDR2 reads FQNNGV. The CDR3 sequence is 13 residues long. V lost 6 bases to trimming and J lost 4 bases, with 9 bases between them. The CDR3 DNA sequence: TGTGCCAGCAGGGTGCAGGGTAATGAAAAACTGTTTTTT. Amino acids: CASRVQGNEKLFF.

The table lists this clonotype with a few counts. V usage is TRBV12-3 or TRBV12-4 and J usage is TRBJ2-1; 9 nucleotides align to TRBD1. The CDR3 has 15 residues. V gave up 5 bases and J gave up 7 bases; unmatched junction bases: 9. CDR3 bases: TGTGCCAGCAGTCCTCCGGGACAGGGAGTGAATGAGCAGTTCTTC. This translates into CASSPPGQGVNEQFF.